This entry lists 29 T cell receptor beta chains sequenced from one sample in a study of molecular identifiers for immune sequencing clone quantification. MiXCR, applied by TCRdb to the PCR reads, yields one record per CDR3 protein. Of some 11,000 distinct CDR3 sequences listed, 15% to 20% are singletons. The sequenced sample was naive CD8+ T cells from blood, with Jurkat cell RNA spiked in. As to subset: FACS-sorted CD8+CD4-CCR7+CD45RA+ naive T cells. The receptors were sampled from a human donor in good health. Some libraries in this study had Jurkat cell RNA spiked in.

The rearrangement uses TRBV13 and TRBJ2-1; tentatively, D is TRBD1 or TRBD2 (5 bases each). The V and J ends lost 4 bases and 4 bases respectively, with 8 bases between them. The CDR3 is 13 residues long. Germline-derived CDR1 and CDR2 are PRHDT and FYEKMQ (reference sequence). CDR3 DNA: TGTGCCAGCAGCTCTGGGACGTACAATGAGCAGTTCTTC. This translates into CASSSGTYNEQFF. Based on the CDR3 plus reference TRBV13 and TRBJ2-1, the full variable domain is AAGVIQSPRHLIKEKRETATLKCYPIPRHDTVYWYQQGPGQDPQFLISFYEKMQSDKGSIPDRFSAQQFSDYHSELNMSSLELGDSALYFCASSSGTYNEQFFGPGTRLTVL.

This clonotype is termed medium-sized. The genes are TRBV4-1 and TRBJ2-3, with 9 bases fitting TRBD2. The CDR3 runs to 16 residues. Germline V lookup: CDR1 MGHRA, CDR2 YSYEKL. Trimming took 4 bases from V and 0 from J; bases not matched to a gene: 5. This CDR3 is CASSRLTSGSTDTQYF. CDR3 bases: TGCGCCAGCAGCCGACTGACTAGCGGAAGCACAGATACGCAGTATTTT.

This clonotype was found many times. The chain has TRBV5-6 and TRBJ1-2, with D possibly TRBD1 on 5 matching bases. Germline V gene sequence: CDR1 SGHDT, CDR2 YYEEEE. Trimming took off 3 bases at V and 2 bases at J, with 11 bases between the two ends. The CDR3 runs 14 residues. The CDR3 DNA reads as TGTGCCAGCAGCTACCCCAGGGTCAACTATGGCTACACCTTC. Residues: CASSYPRVNYGYTF.

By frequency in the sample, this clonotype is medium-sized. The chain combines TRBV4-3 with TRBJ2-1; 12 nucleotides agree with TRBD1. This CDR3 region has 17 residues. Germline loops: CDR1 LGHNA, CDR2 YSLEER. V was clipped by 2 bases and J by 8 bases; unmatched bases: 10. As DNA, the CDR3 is TGCGCCAGCAGCCAACAACTCCGGGACAGGGGGCCCGATGAGCAGTTCTTC. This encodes CASSQQLRDRGPDEQFF.

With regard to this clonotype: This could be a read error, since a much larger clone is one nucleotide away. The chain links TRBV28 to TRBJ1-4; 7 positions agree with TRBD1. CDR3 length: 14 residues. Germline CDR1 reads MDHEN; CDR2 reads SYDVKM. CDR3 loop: CASSFRQGSEKPFF. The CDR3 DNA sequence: TGTGCCAGCAGTTTTAGACAGGGAAGTGAAAAACCGTTTTTT. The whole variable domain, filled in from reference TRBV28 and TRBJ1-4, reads DVKVTQSSRYLVKRTGEKVFLECVQDMDHENMFWYRQDPGLGLRLIYFSYDVKMKEKGDIPEGYSVSREKKERFSLILESASTNQTSMYLCASSFRQGSEKPFFGSGTQLSVL.

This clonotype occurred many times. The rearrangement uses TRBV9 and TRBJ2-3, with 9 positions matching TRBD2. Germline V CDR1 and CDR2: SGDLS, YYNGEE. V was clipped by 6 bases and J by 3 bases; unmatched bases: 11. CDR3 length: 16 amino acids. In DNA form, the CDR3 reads TGTGCCAGCACCCCTACTGCGGGAGGGTTGACAGATACGCAGTATTTT. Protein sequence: CASTPTAGGLTDTQYF.

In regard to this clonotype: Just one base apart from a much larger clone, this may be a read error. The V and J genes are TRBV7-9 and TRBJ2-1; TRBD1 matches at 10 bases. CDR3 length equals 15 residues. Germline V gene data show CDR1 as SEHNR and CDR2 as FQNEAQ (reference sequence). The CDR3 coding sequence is TGTGCCAGCAGCTCCGGGACAGGGGTTTACAATGGGCAGTTCTTC. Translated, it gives CASSSGTGVYNGQFF.

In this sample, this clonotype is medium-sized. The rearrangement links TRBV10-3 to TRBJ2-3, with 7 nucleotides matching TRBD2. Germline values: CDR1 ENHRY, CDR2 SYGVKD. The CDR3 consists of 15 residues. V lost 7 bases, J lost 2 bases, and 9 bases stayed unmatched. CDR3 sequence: CAIKGASGVTDTQYF. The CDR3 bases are TGTGCCATCAAAGGGGCTAGCGGCGTCACAGATACGCAGTATTTT.

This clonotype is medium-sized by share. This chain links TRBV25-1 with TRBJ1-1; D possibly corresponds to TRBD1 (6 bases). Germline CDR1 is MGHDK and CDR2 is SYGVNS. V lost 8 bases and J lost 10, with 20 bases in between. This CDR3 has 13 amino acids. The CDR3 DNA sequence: TGTGCCAGCGGGGGGGGCGAGACGATTGGAGCTTTCTTT. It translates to CASGGGETIGAFF.

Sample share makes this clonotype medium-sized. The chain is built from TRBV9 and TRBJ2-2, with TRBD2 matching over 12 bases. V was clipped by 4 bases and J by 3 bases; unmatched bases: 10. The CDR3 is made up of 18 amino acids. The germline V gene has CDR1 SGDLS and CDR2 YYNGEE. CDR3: CASSPTSGSPRYTGELFF. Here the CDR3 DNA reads TGTGCCAGCAGCCCGACTAGCGGGAGTCCCCGATACACCGGGGAGCTGTTTTTT.

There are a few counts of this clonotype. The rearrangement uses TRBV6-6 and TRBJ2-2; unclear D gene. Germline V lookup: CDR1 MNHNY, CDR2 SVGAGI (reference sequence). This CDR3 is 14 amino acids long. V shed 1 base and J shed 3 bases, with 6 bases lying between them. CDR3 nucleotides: TGTGCCAGCAGTTACTACTACGACACCGGGGAGCTGTTTTTT. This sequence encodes CASSYYYDTGELFF.

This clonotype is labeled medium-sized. The CDR3 nucleotides are TGTGCCAGCAGTTTCCTTCGGGAGCAGTACTTC. It specifies CASSFLREQYF. The chain employs TRBV28 and TRBJ2-7; D unclear. The CDR3 is made up of 11 amino acids. Germline assignment: CDR1 MDHEN and CDR2 SYDVKM. V was clipped by 3 bases and J by 7 bases, with 7 bases between them.

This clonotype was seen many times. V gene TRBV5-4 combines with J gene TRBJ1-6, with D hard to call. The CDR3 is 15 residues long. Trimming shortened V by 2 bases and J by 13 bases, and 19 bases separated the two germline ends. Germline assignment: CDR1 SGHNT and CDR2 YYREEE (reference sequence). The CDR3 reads CASSFGVDLLAPLHF. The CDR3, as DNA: TGTGCCAGCAGCTTTGGTGTGGACCTTCTTGCCCCCCTCCACTTT.

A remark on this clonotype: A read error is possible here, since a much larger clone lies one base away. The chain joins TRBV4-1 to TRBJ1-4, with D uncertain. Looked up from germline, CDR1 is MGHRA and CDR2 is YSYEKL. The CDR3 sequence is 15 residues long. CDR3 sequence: CASRGRTSLNEKLLF. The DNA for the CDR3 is TGCGCCAGCAGGGGTAGGACTTCCCTTAATGAAAAACTGCTTTTT.

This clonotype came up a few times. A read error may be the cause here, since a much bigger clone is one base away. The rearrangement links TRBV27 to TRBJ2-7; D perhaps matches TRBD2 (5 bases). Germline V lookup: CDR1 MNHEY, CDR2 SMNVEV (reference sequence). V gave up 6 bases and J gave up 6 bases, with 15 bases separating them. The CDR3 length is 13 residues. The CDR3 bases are TGTGCCAGCAGCCGCCGAGGGCTCTGCGAGCAGTACTTC. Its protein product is CASSRRGLCEQYF.

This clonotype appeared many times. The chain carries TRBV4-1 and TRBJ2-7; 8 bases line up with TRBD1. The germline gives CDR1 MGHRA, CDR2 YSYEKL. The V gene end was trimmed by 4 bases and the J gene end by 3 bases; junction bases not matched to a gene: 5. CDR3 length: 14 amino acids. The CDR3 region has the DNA TGCGCCAGCAGCCCTCGGACAGGGAACTACGAGCAGTACTTC. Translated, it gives CASSPRTGNYEQYF.

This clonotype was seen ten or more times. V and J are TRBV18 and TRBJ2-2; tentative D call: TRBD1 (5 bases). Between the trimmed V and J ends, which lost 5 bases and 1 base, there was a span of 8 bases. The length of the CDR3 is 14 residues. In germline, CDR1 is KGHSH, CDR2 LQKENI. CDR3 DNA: TGTGCCAGCTCAGACAGATTGAACACCGGGGAGCTGTTTTTT. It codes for CASSDRLNTGELFF.

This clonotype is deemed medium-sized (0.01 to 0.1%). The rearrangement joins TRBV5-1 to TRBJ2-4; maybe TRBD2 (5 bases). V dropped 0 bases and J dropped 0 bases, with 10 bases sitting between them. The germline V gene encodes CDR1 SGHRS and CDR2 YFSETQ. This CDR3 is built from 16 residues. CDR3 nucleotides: TGCGCCAGCAGCTTGGGACTATCACTAGCCAAAAACATTCAGTACTTC. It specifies CASSLGLSLAKNIQYF.

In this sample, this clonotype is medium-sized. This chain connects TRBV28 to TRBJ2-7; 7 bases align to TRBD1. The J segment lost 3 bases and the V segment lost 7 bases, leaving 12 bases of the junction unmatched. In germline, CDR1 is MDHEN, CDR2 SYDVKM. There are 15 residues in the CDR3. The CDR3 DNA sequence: TGTGCCAGCAAAGACCCGGGGACAGAATACTACGAGCAGTACTTC. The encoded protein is CASKDPGTEYYEQYF.

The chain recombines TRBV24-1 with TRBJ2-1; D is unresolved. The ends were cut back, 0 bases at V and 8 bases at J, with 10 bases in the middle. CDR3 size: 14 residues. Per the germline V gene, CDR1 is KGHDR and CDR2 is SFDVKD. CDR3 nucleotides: TGTGCCACCAGTGATTTGCAAGTCGGCGATGAGCAGTTCTTC. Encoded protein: CATSDLQVGDEQFF.

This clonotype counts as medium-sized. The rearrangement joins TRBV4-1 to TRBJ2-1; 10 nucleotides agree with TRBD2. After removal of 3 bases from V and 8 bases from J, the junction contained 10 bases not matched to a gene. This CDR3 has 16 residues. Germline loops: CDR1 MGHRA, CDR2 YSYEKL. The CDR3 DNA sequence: TGCGCCAGCAGCCAGTCCCCTAGCGGGAGTTCCCATGAGCAGTTCTTC. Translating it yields CASSQSPSGSSHEQFF.

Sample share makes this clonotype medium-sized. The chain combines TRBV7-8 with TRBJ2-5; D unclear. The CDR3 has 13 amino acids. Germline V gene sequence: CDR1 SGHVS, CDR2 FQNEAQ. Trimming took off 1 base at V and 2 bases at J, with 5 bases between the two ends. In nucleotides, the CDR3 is TGTGCCAGCAGCTTAGGACCGCAAGAGACCCAGTACTTC. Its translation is CASSLGPQETQYF.

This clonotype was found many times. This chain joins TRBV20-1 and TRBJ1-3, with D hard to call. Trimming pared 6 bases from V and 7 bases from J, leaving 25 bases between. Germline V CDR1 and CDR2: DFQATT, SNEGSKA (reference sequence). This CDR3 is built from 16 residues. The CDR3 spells CSAAAVGAGLGNTIYF. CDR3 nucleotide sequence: TGCAGTGCAGCCGCCGTAGGCGCCGGGCTGGGCAACACCATATATTTT.

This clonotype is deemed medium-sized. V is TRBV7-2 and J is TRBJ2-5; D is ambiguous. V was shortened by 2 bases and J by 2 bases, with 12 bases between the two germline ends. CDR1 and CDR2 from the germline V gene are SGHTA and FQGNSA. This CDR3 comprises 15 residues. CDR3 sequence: CASSLTGITQETQYF. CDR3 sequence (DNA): TGTGCCAGCAGCTTAACGGGTATTACTCAAGAGACCCAGTACTTC.

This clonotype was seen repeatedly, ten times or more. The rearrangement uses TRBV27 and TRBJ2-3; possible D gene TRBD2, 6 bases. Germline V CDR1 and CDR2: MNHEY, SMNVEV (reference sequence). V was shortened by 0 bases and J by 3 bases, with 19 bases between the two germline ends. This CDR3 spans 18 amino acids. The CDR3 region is CASSLSPGAGLGTDTQYF. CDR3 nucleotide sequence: TGTGCCAGCAGTTTATCCCCGGGAGCAGGCTTAGGGACAGATACGCAGTATTTT.

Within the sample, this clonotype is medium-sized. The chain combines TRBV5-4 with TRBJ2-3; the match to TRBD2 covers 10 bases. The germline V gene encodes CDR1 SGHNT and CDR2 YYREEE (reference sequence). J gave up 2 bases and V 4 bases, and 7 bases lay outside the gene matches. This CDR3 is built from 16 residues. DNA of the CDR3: TGTGCCAGCAGCAGAGAAGGACTAGCGGACACAGATACGCAGTATTTT. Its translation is CASSREGLADTDTQYF.

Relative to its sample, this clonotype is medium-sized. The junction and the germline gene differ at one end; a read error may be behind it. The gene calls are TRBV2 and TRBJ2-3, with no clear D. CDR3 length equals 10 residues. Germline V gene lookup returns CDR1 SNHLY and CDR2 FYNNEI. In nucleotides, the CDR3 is TGTGCCAGCAGTGGGTATCCCCTCCATTTT. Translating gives CASSGYPLHF.

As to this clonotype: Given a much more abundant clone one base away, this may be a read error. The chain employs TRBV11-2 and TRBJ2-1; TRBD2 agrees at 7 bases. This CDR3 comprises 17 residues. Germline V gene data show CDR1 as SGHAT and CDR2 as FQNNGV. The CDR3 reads CAGSLRAGVAPYNEQFF. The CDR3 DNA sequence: TGTGCCGGCAGCTTAAGGGCGGGAGTTGCTCCGTACAATGAGCAGTTCTTC.

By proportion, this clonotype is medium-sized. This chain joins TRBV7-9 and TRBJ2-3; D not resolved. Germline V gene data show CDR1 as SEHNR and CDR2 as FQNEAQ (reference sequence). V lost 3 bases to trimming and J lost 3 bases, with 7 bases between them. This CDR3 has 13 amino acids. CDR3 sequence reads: CASSFGRTDTQYF. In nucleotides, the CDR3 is TGTGCCAGCAGCTTTGGGCGTACAGATACGCAGTATTTT.